The next 21 T cell receptor beta chains were all read from a single sample in a study of T cell repertoires in cytomegalovirus infection. TCRdb reprocessed the reads via MiXCR and lists one record per CDR3 protein. The sample contains more than 55,000 distinct CDR3 sequences, roughly 22% of which appear only once. Their target antigens are unknown. The sample here was CD8+ T cells from cultured PBMCs, taken from culture after CMV antigen stimulation. The receptors originated from a human donor in good health (CMV status not recorded). Some clones in this sample may be carry-over from other donors' samples.

The rearrangement uses TRBV7-2 and TRBJ1-2, with D possibly being TRBD1 (5 bases). CDR1 is SGHTA, CDR2 FQGNSA, per germline. The CDR3 sequence is 14 residues long. Trimming removed 1 base at V and 3 bases at J, with 9 bases between. In DNA form, the CDR3 reads TGTGCCAGCAGCTTAGATCCGGGGGACTATGGCTACACCTTC. Its protein product is CASSLDPGDYGYTF.

This clonotype was found a few times. The chain has TRBV28 and TRBJ2-2; D uncertain. The CDR3 spans 13 residues. Germline values: CDR1 MDHEN, CDR2 SYDVKM. V was pared by 3 bases and J by 7 bases, with 9 bases between. This CDR3 reads CASSFDAVGELFF. The CDR3 coding sequence is TGTGCCAGCAGTTTTGATGCGGTCGGGGAGCTGTTTTTT. The full variable domain, in which reference TRBV28 and TRBJ2-2 provide the parts outside the CDR3, is DVKVTQSSRYLVKRTGEKVFLECVQDMDHENMFWYRQDPGLGLRLIYFSYDVKMKEKGDIPEGYSVSREKKERFSLILESASTNQTSMYLCASSFDAVGELFFGEGSRLTVL.

This clonotype showed up just a few times. The chain couples TRBV27 to TRBJ2-7; perhaps D is TRBD1 or TRBD2 (5 bases each). V was trimmed by 8 bases and J by 7 bases, leaving 9 bases between them. Germline CDR1 is MNHEY and CDR2 is SMNVEV (reference sequence). The CDR3 consists of 10 residues. The CDR3 DNA follows: TGTGCCAGCGGGACGTCTGAGCAGTACTTC. It encodes CASGTSEQYF.

The V call is TRBV7-9, the J call TRBJ2-2, with TRBD1 identical over 7 bases. V gave up 2 bases and J gave up 6 bases; unmatched junction bases: 12. The CDR3 extends over 17 amino acids. Per germline, CDR1 SEHNR and CDR2 FQNEAQ (reference sequence). The chain's CDR3 is CASSLTSAGGSSGELFF. The DNA of the CDR3 is TGTGCCAGCAGCTTAACCTCGGCAGGGGGAAGTTCCGGGGAGCTGTTTTTT. Full variable domain (remainder filled in from reference TRBV7-9 and TRBJ2-2): DTGVSQNPRHKITKRGQNVTFRCDPISEHNRLYWYRQTLGQGPEFLTYFQNEAQLEKSRLLSDRFSAERPKGSFSTLEIQRTEQGDSAMYLCASSLTSAGGSSGELFFGEGSRLTVL.

This clonotype was seen ten or more times. The V and J genes are TRBV4-1 and TRBJ1-1; D is ambiguous. Per germline, CDR1 MGHRA and CDR2 YSYEKL. The CDR3 consists of 14 residues. The germline V and J ends were trimmed by 3 bases and 5 bases, with 13 bases remaining between them. The CDR3 DNA reads as TGCGCCAGCAGCCAGGTCCCCCTGGGGACTGAAGCTTTCTTT. Its protein is CASSQVPLGTEAFF.

This clonotype was seen ten or more times. This rearrangement joins TRBV27 to TRBJ1-1; no clear D gene. CDR3 size: 13 residues. Germline V lookup: CDR1 MNHEY, CDR2 SMNVEV (reference sequence). V dropped 7 bases and J dropped 1 base, with 10 bases sitting between them. The CDR3 DNA reads as TGTGCCAGCACAGACGGCCGGAACACTGAAGCTTTCTTT. Its translation is CASTDGRNTEAFF.

This clonotype has more than one count but fewer than ten. The gene calls are TRBV6-1 and TRBJ2-7, with 9 bases aligning to TRBD1. Germline values: CDR1 MNHNS, CDR2 SASEGT. The CDR3 sequence is 15 residues long. Germline trimming cut 6 bases from V and 6 bases from J; bases unmatched to any gene: 12. The CDR3 region has the DNA TGTGCCAGCAGAATGGAGAGACAGGGGGGTCTCGAGCAGTACTTC. It is translated as CASRMERQGGLEQYF.

This clonotype was detected many times. J is TRBJ1-2 and V is TRBV7-2, with D hard to call. Germline V gives CDR1 SGHTA, CDR2 FQGNSA. The ends were cut back, 1 base at V and 4 bases at J, with 13 bases in the middle. The CDR3 totals 15 residues. CDR3 DNA: TGTGCCAGCAGCTTAGATCCAAGCTACTCCTATGGCTACACCTTC. This gives the protein CASSLDPSYSYGYTF.

The genes are TRBV9 and TRBJ2-3, with 8 nucleotides matching TRBD1. Germline trimming cut 2 bases from V and 6 bases from J; bases unmatched to any gene: 8. The CDR3 sequence is 15 residues long. Germline loops: CDR1 SGDLS, CDR2 YYNGEE. The CDR3 DNA sequence: TGTGCCAGCAGCGTTTATGCAGGGGGCAAGGATACGCAGTATTTT. Translated: CASSVYAGGKDTQYF.

V usage is TRBV7-9 and J usage is TRBJ1-2; D is unclear. Per germline, CDR1 SEHNR and CDR2 FQNEAQ (reference sequence). Trimming took 1 base from V and 2 from J, leaving 5 bases between them. The CDR3 runs 13 residues. As DNA, the CDR3 is TGTGCCAGCAGCTTAGTTCAGAACTATGGCTACACCTTC. It translates to CASSLVQNYGYTF.

This clonotype has just a few counts. The chain has TRBV7-2 and TRBJ2-5; either TRBD1 or TRBD2 may fit D (5 bases each). Trimming stripped 2 bases from V and 1 base from J, with 17 bases between. Germline V lookup: CDR1 SGHTA, CDR2 FQGNSA. This CDR3 is built from 17 residues. The CDR3, as DNA: TGTGCCAGCAGCTTATACGGGGACCGAATTACCCAAGAGACCCAGTACTTC. Encoded protein: CASSLYGDRITQETQYF.

In its sample, this clonotype was seen many times. The V and J genes are TRBV29-1 and TRBJ1-3; D remains unclear. This CDR3 is built from 12 residues. Deletions cut 7 bases from V and 2 bases from J, with 9 bases between. Germline assignment: CDR1 SQVTM and CDR2 ANQGSEA. This CDR3 reads CSAGVPGNTIYF. CDR3 sequence (DNA): TGCAGCGCTGGGGTCCCTGGAAACACCATATATTTT.

The chain joins TRBV6-6 to TRBJ1-1; D is unclear. The V end was cut by 2 bases, the J end by 1 base, with 5 bases between. The CDR3 loop spans 13 amino acids. Germline-derived CDR1 and CDR2 are MNHNY and SVGAGI (reference sequence). The CDR3 loop is CASSYPENTEAFF. Here the CDR3 DNA reads TGTGCCAGCAGTTACCCCGAGAACACTGAAGCTTTCTTT.

The rearrangement uses TRBV24-1 and TRBJ2-3, with 8 bases lining up with TRBD1. The CDR3 runs 15 residues. V gave up 4 bases and J gave up 2 bases; unmatched junction bases: 4. Germline-derived CDR1 and CDR2 are KGHDR and SFDVKD. CDR3 protein: CATSERQGITDTQYF. As DNA, the CDR3 is TGTGCCACCAGTGAACGACAGGGGATCACAGATACGCAGTATTTT.

The rearrangement links TRBV6-2 or TRBV6-3 to TRBJ2-5; 11 nucleotides align to TRBD2. Trimming at V came to 7 bases and at J to 1 base, leaving 5 bases not matched to a gene. The germline CDR1 and CDR2 sequences are MNHEY and SVGEGT. The CDR3 contains 15 residues. The CDR3: CASTRLAGIQETQYF. DNA for the CDR3: TGTGCCAGCACGCGACTAGCGGGGATCCAAGAGACCCAGTACTTC.

This chain connects TRBV7-2 to TRBJ1-6; a weak D match, TRBD1 (6 bases). The V end lost 3 bases, the J end lost 7 bases, and 10 bases lay between the germline ends. The CDR3 runs 14 residues. The germline CDR1 and CDR2 sequences are SGHTA and FQGNSA. CDR3 sequence: CASSFWGRNSPLHF. DNA for the CDR3: TGTGCCAGCAGCTTTTGGGGGCGAAATTCACCCCTCCACTTT.

The chain has TRBV7-6 and TRBJ2-3, with 10 bases lining up with TRBD1. CDR1 and CDR2 from the germline V gene are SGHVS and FNYEAQ. CDR3 size: 16 residues. Trimming removed 5 bases from V and 2 bases from J; junction bases left unmatched: 7. This CDR3 is CASSQMTGGLTDTQYF. The CDR3 DNA reads as TGTGCCAGCAGCCAGATGACAGGGGGCCTCACAGATACGCAGTATTTT.

This clonotype was observed a handful of times. The rearrangement joins TRBV12-3 or TRBV12-4 to TRBJ2-5; D is possibly TRBD2 (5 bases). V lost 7 bases and J lost 2, with 11 bases in between. The CDR3 loop spans 13 amino acids. CDR3 bases: TGTGCCAGCATCCCCGAGGGACAAGAGACCCAGTACTTC. Amino acid sequence: CASIPEGQETQYF.

V and J are TRBV7-6 and TRBJ1-1, with D perhaps matching TRBD1 (6 bases). CDR1 is SGHVS, CDR2 FNYEAQ, per germline. The CDR3 totals 15 residues. V dropped 5 bases and J dropped 2 bases, with 15 bases sitting between them. The CDR3 protein is CASSKGDRKNTEAFF. The CDR3 DNA sequence: TGTGCCAGCAGCAAAGGAGACAGGAAAAACACTGAAGCTTTCTTT.

This chain connects TRBV7-9 to TRBJ2-3; 8 nucleotides agree with TRBD2. Germline trimming cut 5 bases from V and 1 base from J; bases unmatched to any gene: 8. The CDR3 has 16 amino acids. Germline CDR1 and CDR2: SEHNR and FQNEAQ (reference sequence). The DNA for the CDR3 is TGTGCCAGCAGCGGAGAAGCGGGGGTTCGCACAGATACGCAGTATTTT. Its translation: CASSGEAGVRTDTQYF.

This clonotype was observed a handful of times. This rearrangement joins TRBV28 to TRBJ1-2, with D maybe TRBD1 (5 bases). V was shortened by 8 bases and J by 2 bases, with 12 bases between the two germline ends. The CDR3 totals 13 residues. Germline V CDR1 and CDR2: MDHEN, SYDVKM. For the CDR3, the DNA is TGTGCCAGCCAGGGAGTCAGGAACTATGGCTACACCTTC. This translates into CASQGVRNYGYTF.